These 11 T cell receptor beta chains came from one sample sequenced in a study of cytomegalovirus exposure and HLA in healthy donors. In the PCR, 60 Vbeta and 13 Jbeta primers were used. Data came from immunoSEQ multiplex PCR; TCRdb stores just in-frame clones and leaves some out. This table holds about 150,000 clones, 60% to 85% found once. The specimen was PBMCs. The receptors here all came from a man aged 30-40 years in good health and CMV-seronegative.

The chain has TRBV5-1 and TRBJ2-3, with 12 bases that match TRBD2. The CDR3 contains 17 residues. CDR1 is SGHRS and CDR2 is YFSETQ in the germline V gene. J gave up 0 bases and V 4 bases, and 6 bases lay outside the gene matches. Here the CDR3 reads CASSETSGGLSTDTQYF. CDR3 sequence (DNA): TGCGCCAGCAGCGAGACTAGCGGGGGCCTTAGCACAGATACGCAGTATTTT. Full variable domain (remainder filled in from reference TRBV5-1 and TRBJ2-3): KAGVTQTPRYLIKTRGQQVTLSCSPISGHRSVSWYQQTPGQGLQFLFEYFSETQRNKGNFPGRFSGRQFSNSRSEMNVSTLELGDSALYLCASSETSGGLSTDTQYFGPGTRLTVL.

This clone was recorded a few times. The chain is built from TRBV7-3 and TRBJ1-1; TRBD1 is a possible D gene (5 bases). Germline assignment: CDR1 SGHTA and CDR2 FQGTGA. The CDR3 runs 13 residues. V lost 4 bases to trimming and J lost 2 bases, with 8 bases between them. CDR3 nucleotides: TGTGCCAGCAGCTCCGGACACAACACTGAAGCTTTCTTT. Residues: CASSSGHNTEAFF.

This clone was observed a single time. V usage is TRBV14 and J usage is TRBJ2-7; D perhaps matches TRBD1 (6 bases). Trimming removed 7 bases at V and 3 bases at J, with 16 bases between. The CDR3 has 14 amino acids. Germline-derived CDR1 and CDR2 are SGHDN and FVKESK. DNA of the CDR3: TGTGCCAGCACCCCGGACAGTTTGGGCTACGAGCAGTACTTC. Translated: CASTPDSLGYEQYF.

The chain has TRBV11-2 and TRBJ2-1, with 12 nucleotides matching TRBD2. V trimming: 4 bases; J trimming: 4 bases; junction bases outside the gene matches: 8. Germline CDR1 SGHAT, CDR2 FQNNGV. CDR3 length equals 17 residues. The CDR3: CASSSPPGLAGYNEQFF. The CDR3 DNA reads as TGTGCCAGCAGCTCTCCGCCGGGACTAGCGGGTTACAATGAGCAGTTCTTC.

This clone appeared a few times. The chain has TRBV5-1 and TRBJ1-5; 7 positions match TRBD1. V lost 4 bases and J lost 0; bases outside the gene matches: 7. The CDR3 length is 16 residues. Per germline, CDR1 SGHRS and CDR2 YFSETQ. The CDR3 reads CASSDGTAFSNQPQHF. As DNA, the CDR3 is TGCGCCAGCAGCGACGGGACAGCCTTTAGCAATCAGCCCCAGCATTTT.

J is TRBJ1-2 and V is TRBV2, with TRBD1 matching over 8 bases. The V and J ends lost 5 bases and 9 bases, in that order; junction bases with no gene match: 11. The CDR3 has 14 residues. CDR1 SNHLY and CDR2 FYNNEI come from the germline V gene. CDR3: CASSPDREEASYTF. The CDR3 nucleotides read TGTGCCAGCAGTCCGGACAGGGAGGAGGCCAGCTACACCTTC.

This clone appeared a single time. The rearrangement joins TRBV25-1 to TRBJ1-4; D not certain. The germline CDR1 and CDR2 sequences are MGHDK and SYGVNS. V was pared by 4 bases and J by 6 bases, with 18 bases between. CDR3 length: 16 residues. CDR3 nucleotide sequence: TGTGCCAGCAGTGGCCACTTGAGGGAGGGCTATGAAAAACTGTTTTTT. Translating gives CASSGHLREGYEKLFF.

V and J are TRBV5-4 and TRBJ1-1, with D uncertain. The V and J ends lost 0 bases and 11 bases respectively, with 14 bases between them. CDR3 size: 13 residues. Germline loops: CDR1 SGHNT, CDR2 YYREEE (reference sequence). This chain's CDR3 is CASSLGTRSEAFF. The CDR3 DNA reads as TGTGCCAGCAGCTTGGGAACGAGGAGCGAGGCTTTCTTT.

In its sample, this clone was seen a few times. V usage is TRBV6-5 and J usage is TRBJ2-3; TRBD1 matches at 10 bases. CDR1 and CDR2 from the germline V gene are MNHEY and SVGAGI. CDR3 length: 13 amino acids. V shed 6 bases and J 4 bases; nucleotides not matched to a gene: 1. As DNA, the CDR3 is TGTGCCAGCAGAGACAGGGGGCCAGATACGCAGTATTTT. This gives the protein CASRDRGPDTQYF.

The V and J genes are TRBV30 and TRBJ2-2; D is possibly TRBD1 (6 bases). V was clipped by 6 bases and J by 5 bases, with 19 bases between them. CDR3 length: 15 residues. The germline V gene has CDR1 GTSNPN and CDR2 SVGIG (reference sequence). This CDR3 is CACRERTVRTGELFF. The CDR3 coding sequence is TGTGCCTGTCGCGAGCGGACAGTTCGTACCGGGGAGCTGTTTTTT.

Here the CDR3 reads CASSRDRGEKLFF. CDR3 nucleotides: TGTGCCAGCAGCCGGGACAGGGGTGAAAAACTGTTTTTT. The gene calls are TRBV7-9 and TRBJ1-4, with TRBD1 matching over 10 bases. The CDR3 sequence is 13 residues long. Germline V gives CDR1 SEHNR, CDR2 FQNEAQ (reference sequence). The V gene end was trimmed by 5 bases and the J gene end by 7 bases; junction bases not matched to a gene: 1.